This passage covers 32 T cell receptor beta chains from one sample sequenced in a study of OX40 agonist ivuxolimab in advanced cancers. The method was immunoSEQ multiplex PCR; TCRdb's version includes in-frame clones alone and lacks a portion of them. The repertoire holds about 26,000 clones, with approximately 90% as singletons. Here the sequenced sample was CD4+ or CD8+ T cells sorted from blood, taken in a trial of the OX40 agonist ivuxolimab. Receptors originate from an adult with an advanced solid tumor such as melanoma, head and neck, liver or kidney cancer.

This clone was detected a few times. The chain combines TRBV19 with TRBJ1-1, with D hard to call. The CDR3 covers 11 residues. V was pared by 7 bases and J by 1 base, with 4 bases between. Germline CDR1 reads LNHDA; CDR2 reads SQIVND (reference sequence). CDR3 coding DNA: TGTGCCAGTATTTCGAACACTGAAGCTTTCTTT. It translates to CASISNTEAFF.

V usage is TRBV2 and J usage is TRBJ2-1, with TRBD2 matching over 10 bases. CDR1 and CDR2 (germline): SNHLY, FYNNEI. V lost 6 bases to trimming and J lost 1 base; unmatched junction nucleotides: 3. The CDR3 sequence is 15 residues long. CDR3 coding DNA: TGTGCCAGCAGGGAGCGGGGGGGATCCTACAATGAGCAGTTCTTC. Encoded protein: CASRERGGSYNEQFF.

This chain joins TRBV5-6 and TRBJ2-1, with unresolved D. V dropped 6 bases and J dropped 0 bases, with 7 bases sitting between them. Germline CDR1 reads SGHDT; CDR2 reads YYEEEE. The CDR3 extends over 13 amino acids. CDR3 DNA: TGTGCCAGCAACCCTAGCTCCTACAATGAGCAGTTCTTC. Residues: CASNPSSYNEQFF.

The chain employs TRBV7-9 and TRBJ2-5; the D gene is possibly TRBD1 (5 bases). V was trimmed by 0 bases and J by 1 base, leaving 18 bases between them. CDR3 size: 18 residues. CDR1 is SEHNR and CDR2 is FQNEAQ in the germline V gene (reference sequence). In nucleotides, the CDR3 is TGTGCCAGCAGCTTAGCGCAGAAAGACAGAAGATTCCAAGAGACCCAGTACTTC. It specifies CASSLAQKDRRFQETQYF.

V gene TRBV6-7 combines with J gene TRBJ1-1, with unresolved D. TRBV6-7 is an open reading frame, and its role is uncertain. The CDR3 covers 15 residues. Trimming took 5 bases from V and 1 from J, leaving 14 bases between them. Written as DNA, the CDR3 is TGTGCCAGCAGTCCTCCGGGCCACCAGAACACTGAAGCTTTCTTT. Protein sequence: CASSPPGHQNTEAFF.

The gene calls are TRBV13 and TRBJ2-5; no clear D. Germline assignment: CDR1 PRHDT and CDR2 FYEKMQ (reference sequence). The CDR3 loop spans 14 amino acids. V lost 0 bases to trimming and J lost 3 bases, with 8 bases between them. As DNA, the CDR3 is TGTGCCAGCAGCTTAGGAGGTGAAGAAGAGACCCAGTACTTC. This codes for CASSLGGEEETQYF.

Relative to its sample, this clone is medium-sized. The rearrangement uses TRBV6-1 and TRBJ1-1; TRBD1 might be the D (5 bases). The V gene's germline CDR1 is MNHNS and CDR2 SASEGT. The CDR3 totals 14 residues. The V end was cut by 2 bases, the J end by 0 bases, with 7 bases between. In DNA, the CDR3 is TGTGCCAGCAGTGAACGGGGCATGAACACTGAAGCTTTCTTT. This translates into CASSERGMNTEAFF.

The chain has TRBV19 and TRBJ1-1; TRBD1 might be the D (6 bases). Germline CDR1 is LNHDA and CDR2 is SQIVND (reference sequence). Trimming took 3 bases from V and 5 from J, leaving 13 bases between them. The CDR3 is 14 amino acids. The CDR3 reads CASSMGSRGTEAFF. In nucleotides, the CDR3 is TGTGCCAGTAGTATGGGTTCCAGGGGTACTGAAGCTTTCTTT.

The J gene is TRBJ2-6, the V gene TRBV9; the D is unclear. Trimming removed 5 bases at V and 0 bases at J, with 9 bases between. This CDR3 region has 15 residues. Germline loops: CDR1 SGDLS, CDR2 YYNGEE. The CDR3 protein is CASSWSDSGANVLTF. In nucleotides, the CDR3 is TGTGCCAGCAGTTGGTCCGACTCTGGGGCCAACGTCCTGACTTTC.

This chain uses TRBV25-1 with TRBJ2-2; D gene uncertain. The CDR3 has 11 amino acids. Germline V gives CDR1 MGHDK, CDR2 SYGVNS. The V end lost 7 bases, the J end lost 7 bases, and 7 bases lay between the germline ends. CDR3 in amino acids: CASTAVGELFF. CDR3 DNA sequence: TGTGCCAGCACGGCGGTCGGGGAGCTGTTTTTT.

The chain links TRBV7-9 to TRBJ2-1; 7 bases agree with TRBD2. The ends lost 5 bases at V and 9 bases at J; junction bases unmatched: 7. CDR1 and CDR2 (germline): SEHNR, FQNEAQ (reference sequence). The CDR3 has 13 residues. CDR3 in amino acids: CASSPEGRGEQFF. CDR3 DNA: TGTGCCAGCAGCCCCGAAGGGAGGGGTGAGCAGTTCTTC.

The J gene is TRBJ2-7, the V gene TRBV11-3, with a possible D match to TRBD1 (5 bases). Trimming took 1 base from V and 5 from J, leaving 9 bases between them. CDR1 is SGHNT, CDR2 YENEEA, per germline. The length of the CDR3 is 13 residues. CDR3 in DNA: TGTGCCAGCAGCTTAGGAGCCAGGGACGAGCAGTACTTC. Translating it yields CASSLGARDEQYF. Filled out from reference TRBV11-3 and TRBJ2-7, the complete variable domain reads EAGVVQSPRYKIIEKKQPVAFWCNPISGHNTLYWYLQNLGQGPELLIRYENEEAVDDSQLPKDRFSAERLKGVDSTLKIQPAELGDSAVYLCASSLGARDEQYFGPGTRLTVT.

This sequence joins TRBV21-1 and TRBJ1-3; whether TRBD1, the table's D call, matches the DNA was not checked. TRBV21-1 is designated a pseudogene. The CDR3 covers 17 residues. The CDR3 loop reads CASSRPGQNSSGNTIYF. The CDR3 nucleotides read TGTGCCAGCAGCAGACCGGGACAGAACAGCTCTGGAAACACCATATATTTT.

The chain is built from TRBV30 and TRBJ2-5, with D uncertain. This CDR3 comprises 12 residues. Trimming removed 3 bases from V and 5 bases from J, with 10 bases in between. The V gene's germline CDR1 is GTSNPN and CDR2 SVGIG (reference sequence). The CDR3 is CAWSTLGETQYF. The CDR3 DNA is TGTGCCTGGAGCACCCTGGGGGAGACCCAGTACTTC.

The chain couples TRBV19 to TRBJ2-4; D unresolved. The V gene's germline CDR1 is LNHDA and CDR2 SQIVND (reference sequence). V lost 3 bases and J 9 bases, leaving 15 bases between the germline ends. CDR3 length: 14 residues. DNA of the CDR3: TGTGCCAGTAGTATTTACCTAGAGCCAAGCATTCAGTACTTC. Its translation: CASSIYLEPSIQYF. Complete variable domain (other parts from reference TRBV19 and TRBJ2-4): DGGITQSPKYLFRKEGQNVTLSCEQNLNHDAMYWYRQDPGQGLRLIYYSQIVNDFQKGDIAEGYSVSREKKESFPLTVTSAQKNPTAFYLCASSIYLEPSIQYFGAGTRLSVL.

The V call is TRBV29-1, the J call TRBJ2-4; D uncertain. Germline loops: CDR1 SQVTM, CDR2 ANQGSEA. The V and J ends lost 6 bases and 0 bases respectively, with 15 bases between them. The CDR3 runs 15 residues. The CDR3 loop reads CSVPPWQLAKNIQYF. The CDR3 DNA is TGCAGCGTCCCCCCGTGGCAGCTAGCCAAAAACATTCAGTACTTC. Combining the CDR3 with reference TRBV29-1 and TRBJ2-4 gives the whole variable domain SAVISQKPSRDICQRGTSLTIQCQVDSQVTMMFWYRQQPGQSLTLIATANQGSEATYESGFVIDKFPISRPNLTFSTLTVSNMSPEDSSIYLCSVPPWQLAKNIQYFGAGTRLSVL.

The V gene is TRBV11-2, the J gene TRBJ2-7; D might be TRBD2 (6 bases). This CDR3 is built from 13 residues. Trimming removed 1 base from V and 6 bases from J, with 10 bases in between. Germline CDR1 is SGHAT and CDR2 is FQNNGV. The CDR3: CASSLVGRGEQYF. CDR3 bases: TGTGCCAGCAGCTTAGTCGGGAGAGGCGAGCAGTACTTC.

The gene calls are TRBV27 and TRBJ2-4; 7 bases match TRBD2. V dropped 6 bases and J dropped 7; count of bases not matched to a gene: 6. CDR1 and CDR2 (germline): MNHEY, SMNVEV (reference sequence). This CDR3 is built from 13 residues. This CDR3 is CASSIGGWNIQYF. DNA of the CDR3: TGTGCCAGCAGCATCGGGGGGTGGAACATTCAGTACTTC.

The chain is built from TRBV30 and TRBJ2-5; D is undetermined. Germline loops: CDR1 GTSNPN, CDR2 SVGIG (reference sequence). This CDR3 comprises 12 residues. V lost 1 base and J lost 4, with 7 bases in between. The CDR3 region is CAWSEDGETQYF. CDR3 coding DNA: TGTGCCTGGAGTGAGGACGGAGAGACCCAGTACTTC.

This chain uses TRBV7-9 with TRBJ2-3, with D maybe TRBD1 (5 bases). The CDR3 covers 15 residues. Trimming cost V 2 bases and J 0 bases, with 9 bases left between them. The germline V gene has CDR1 SEHNR and CDR2 FQNEAQ (reference sequence). The CDR3 protein is CASSLSRQSTDTQYF. In DNA, the CDR3 is TGTGCCAGCAGCTTAAGCAGACAGAGCACAGATACGCAGTATTTT. The full variable domain, completed using reference TRBV7-9 and TRBJ2-3, is DTGVSQNPRHKITKRGQNVTFRCDPISEHNRLYWYRQTLGQGPEFLTYFQNEAQLEKSRLLSDRFSAERPKGSFSTLEIQRTEQGDSAMYLCASSLSRQSTDTQYFGPGTRLTVL.

The V and J genes are TRBV11-2 and TRBJ2-1, with D perhaps being TRBD1 or TRBD2 (5 bases each). Between the trimmed V and J ends, which lost 5 bases and 4 bases, there was a span of 15 bases. Germline-derived CDR1 and CDR2 are SGHAT and FQNNGV. This CDR3 spans 15 amino acids. The CDR3 here is CASSPSLGVYNEQFF. In nucleotides, the CDR3 is TGTGCCAGCAGCCCGTCTTTGGGGGTTTACAATGAGCAGTTCTTC.

The chain combines TRBV6-6 with TRBJ2-7, with a tentative D call TRBD1 (5 bases). There are 11 residues in the CDR3. V was pared by 8 bases and J by 2 bases, with 7 bases between. Germline values: CDR1 MNHNY, CDR2 SVGAGI (reference sequence). CDR3 sequence (DNA): TGTGCCAGCGGACACCCCTACGAGCAGTACTTC. It translates to CASGHPYEQYF.

This chain uses TRBV7-9 with TRBJ1-1; no firm D call. Germline V lookup: CDR1 SEHNR, CDR2 FQNEAQ (reference sequence). V lost 11 bases to trimming and J lost 0 bases, with 10 bases between them. This CDR3 has 12 amino acids. The DNA for the CDR3 is TGTGCCGTAGCACATTTGAACACTGAAGCTTTCTTT. The encoded protein is CAVAHLNTEAFF.

V is TRBV5-1 and J is TRBJ2-5; D call uncertain. Germline CDR1 and CDR2: SGHRS and YFSETQ. This CDR3 has 14 amino acids. The V and J ends lost 0 bases and 5 bases respectively, with 11 bases between them. CDR3 amino acids: CASSLERARETQYF. CDR3 nucleotide sequence: TGCGCCAGCAGCTTGGAAAGGGCACGGGAGACCCAGTACTTC.

CDR3 coding DNA: TGTGCCAGCAGCTTAATAGAGACCCAGTACTTC. Encoded protein: CASSLIETQYF. The chain combines TRBV7-9 with TRBJ2-5, with D uncertain. Germline V gene lookup returns CDR1 SEHNR and CDR2 FQNEAQ (reference sequence). This CDR3 contains 11 residues. Trimming cost V 2 bases and J 4 bases, with 2 bases left between them.

V gene TRBV7-6 combines with J gene TRBJ2-3; 16 bases are a match to TRBD2. With V trimmed by 5 bases and J by 4 bases, 3 bases remained unmatched. The CDR3 covers 16 residues. Germline V lookup: CDR1 SGHVS, CDR2 FNYEAQ. CDR3 nucleotide sequence: TGTGCCAGCAGCCACGGGACTAGCGGGGGGGCAGATACGCAGTATTTT. This translates into CASSHGTSGGADTQYF. The full variable domain, in which reference TRBV7-6 and TRBJ2-3 provide the parts outside the CDR3, is GAGVSQSPRYKVTKRGQDVALRCDPISGHVSLYWYRQALGQGPEFLTYFNYEAQQDKSGLPNDRFSAERPEGSISTLTIQRTEQRDSAMYRCASSHGTSGGADTQYFGPGTRLTVL.

The chain recombines TRBV28 with TRBJ2-5; D is possibly TRBD2 (7 bases). The V and J ends lost 3 bases and 3 bases respectively, with 11 bases between them. The CDR3 extends over 14 amino acids. The germline CDR1 and CDR2 sequences are MDHEN and SYDVKM. CDR3 in amino acids: CASSLQGREETQYF. CDR3 bases: TGTGCCAGCAGTTTGCAGGGGAGGGAAGAGACCCAGTACTTC. The full variable domain, its missing parts supplied by reference TRBV28 and TRBJ2-5, is DVKVTQSSRYLVKRTGEKVFLECVQDMDHENMFWYRQDPGLGLRLIYFSYDVKMKEKGDIPEGYSVSREKKERFSLILESASTNQTSMYLCASSLQGREETQYFGPGTRLLVL.

By share, this clone counts as medium-sized. V and J are TRBV11-2 and TRBJ1-2; 7 positions match TRBD1. V was clipped by 5 bases and J by 2 bases; unmatched bases: 5. The germline V gene encodes CDR1 SGHAT and CDR2 FQNNGV. The CDR3 runs 14 residues. CDR3 region: CASSRTGQNYGYTF. Here the CDR3 DNA reads TGTGCCAGCAGCCGCACGGGACAGAACTATGGCTACACCTTC.

This chain links TRBV19 with TRBJ1-1; D is unresolved. There are 11 residues in the CDR3. Looked up from germline, CDR1 is LNHDA and CDR2 is SQIVND (reference sequence). V shed 5 bases and J shed 1 base, with 2 bases lying between them. The CDR3: CASSANTEAFF. CDR3 sequence (DNA): TGTGCCAGTAGTGCGAACACTGAAGCTTTCTTT.

The J gene is TRBJ2-5, the V gene TRBV15; TRBD1 matches at 8 bases. This CDR3 comprises 18 residues. The junction had 14 bases not matched to a gene; V was cut back by 2 bases and J by 3 bases. Germline loops: CDR1 LNHNV, CDR2 YYDKDF (reference sequence). The CDR3: CATSRLDATGGSEETQYF. The CDR3 nucleotides read TGTGCCACCAGCAGACTCGACGCCACAGGGGGTTCGGAAGAGACCCAGTACTTC.

The V gene is TRBV29-1, the J gene TRBJ1-2, with D tentatively TRBD1 (5 bases). The CDR3 consists of 12 residues. V lost 2 bases to trimming and J lost 7 bases, with 11 bases between them. Germline loops: CDR1 SQVTM, CDR2 ANQGSEA. The CDR3 DNA reads as TGCAGCGTTGAAAGGCAGGGAGGTGGCTACACCTTC. This translates into CSVERQGGGYTF. The whole variable domain, remainder taken from reference TRBV29-1 and TRBJ1-2, is SAVISQKPSRDICQRGTSLTIQCQVDSQVTMMFWYRQQPGQSLTLIATANQGSEATYESGFVIDKFPISRPNLTFSTLTVSNMSPEDSSIYLCSVERQGGGYTFGSGTRLTVV.

This clone has only one observation. The chain carries TRBV10-3 and TRBJ2-7; possibly TRBD1 for D (5 bases). Germline-derived CDR1 and CDR2 are ENHRY and SYGVKD. This CDR3 has 11 residues. Trimming took 6 bases from V and 9 from J, leaving 12 bases between them. The CDR3 sequence: CAISAQGWQYF. CDR3 bases: TGTGCCATCAGCGCGCAGGGATGGCAGTACTTC.